This is a list of T cell receptor beta chains from one sample in a study of T-cell memory formation after mild COVID-19. MiXCR was run by TCRdb on the 5' RACE reads, yielding one entry per CDR3 protein. The sample yields roughly 350,000 distinct CDR3 sequences, roughly 20% seen once. Material for sequencing was PBMCs or a T cell subset sorted from them (not recorded which). The origin of the receptors is an adult woman who had mild COVID-19 (a few samples of this study predate the infection). Cell type and time point are not known. CDR3s include the opening cysteine and the closing phenylalanine or tryptophan. Each record gives: V gene, J gene, D gene, CDR3 protein. The D gene is left open where the match is weak.

TRBV12-3/TRBV12-4,TRBJ2-6,-,CASSSSGRSGANVLTF
TRBV4-1,TRBJ2-1,-,CASSQDQSLSSYNEQFF
TRBV6-1,TRBJ1-6,TRBD1,CASSEQGARGSPLHF
TRBV19,TRBJ2-1,TRBD2,CASSTGTMGREQFF
TRBV5-1,TRBJ2-5,-,CASSLDYETQYF
TRBV12-3/TRBV12-4,TRBJ2-2,-,CASSFLLATGELFF
TRBV6-5,TRBJ2-5,TRBD2,CASSYSVDPSGGSGLETQYF
TRBV5-1,TRBJ2-7,-,CASRGGTGSYEQYF
TRBV29-1,TRBJ1-3,-,CSVASGGQASGNTIYF
TRBV7-9,TRBJ2-3,TRBD2,CASSLAALRDTQYF
TRBV20-1,TRBJ1-3,-,CSASPWEAASGNTIYF
TRBV9,TRBJ2-2,-,CASSVEMEKGYGPGELFF
TRBV5-5,TRBJ2-3,-,CASSWDWLSTDTQYF
TRBV4-3,TRBJ2-7,TRBD2,CASSQEQAGGYEQYF
TRBV9,TRBJ2-7,-,CASSVPGEQYF
TRBV15,TRBJ1-1,-,CATSRVDRRTEAFF
TRBV7-2,TRBJ2-2,-,CASSLGHRVGELFF
TRBV9,TRBJ1-2,-,CASSVEGEQGLYGYTF
TRBV7-2,TRBJ2-5,-,CASAGGQGETQYF
TRBV15,TRBJ1-5,-,CATSRGVGNQPQHF
TRBV4-3,TRBJ2-7,TRBD2,CASSQGTSGRNEQYF
TRBV7-2,TRBJ2-4,-,CASSLAGSGNIQYF
TRBV29-1,TRBJ2-7,-,CSAYDYEQYF
TRBV4-2,TRBJ2-7,TRBD2,CASSQVSGRLPYEQYF
TRBV15,TRBJ2-3,-,CATSRDHEGPSTDTQYF
TRBV10-3,TRBJ2-7,TRBD2,CAIGPSGTYEQYF
TRBV20-1,TRBJ2-1,-,CSARDPGRGNNEQFF
TRBV7-6,TRBJ2-7,-,CASSLEGRGPLSYEQYF
TRBV30,TRBJ2-7,-,CAWSGGHPYEQYF
TRBV6-5,TRBJ2-6,-,CASTRRAGANVLTF
TRBV29-1,TRBJ1-1,-,CSVVSVPAAEAFF
TRBV24-1,TRBJ2-2,-,CATSDLGNTGELFF
TRBV6-2/TRBV6-3,TRBJ1-5,-,CASTEPGRGQPQHF
TRBV7-9,TRBJ1-1,-,CASRNTDMNTEAFF
TRBV12-3/TRBV12-4,TRBJ2-7,-,CASSTPRVEQYF
TRBV2,TRBJ2-2,-,CASSEILNTGELFF
TRBV6-1,TRBJ2-5,-,CASSRFTGLEETQYF
TRBV20-1,TRBJ2-5,-,CSAKIKETQYF
TRBV12-3/TRBV12-4,TRBJ1-2,-,CASSLLVEGTAYTF
TRBV5-6,TRBJ1-6,-,CASSLRGVRNSPLHF
TRBV19,TRBJ2-1,-,CASSSHRDGPYNEQFF
TRBV7-3,TRBJ1-1,-,CASSTTGGGTEAFF
TRBV7-9,TRBJ2-3,-,CASRNSNRRTDTQYF
TRBV12-3/TRBV12-4,TRBJ1-5,TRBD1,CASSSHTGGNQPQHF
TRBV6-2/TRBV6-3,TRBJ2-2,TRBD1,CASTSGTGDTGELFF
TRBV2,TRBJ1-2,TRBD1,CASMASRTGGGNGYTF
TRBV4-3,TRBJ2-7,-,CASSQGRAEYEQYF
TRBV11-2,TRBJ2-7,TRBD1,CASSLVSWDSDYEQYF
TRBV6-2/TRBV6-3,TRBJ2-3,TRBD2,CASSPAGDRSDTQYF
TRBV12-3/TRBV12-4,TRBJ2-7,TRBD2,CASSNPRAGALGSLYEQYF
TRBV3-1,TRBJ2-7,TRBD2,CASSQEWTIRDYSYEQYF
TRBV29-1,TRBJ1-4,TRBD1,CSVSTGTAEKLFF
TRBV2,TRBJ2-1,TRBD2,CASTSGRVTYNEQFF
TRBV20-1,TRBJ1-2,-,CSARASNYGYTF